The clone carrying this T cell receptor (beta chain) was recorded at least ten times. The antigen remains unidentified. The germline gives CDR1 SGHTA, CDR2 FQGTGA. The CDR3 consists of 13 residues. Trimming cost V 5 bases and J 11 bases; bases outside gene matches: 11. TCRdb used MiXCR to reprocess the RACE reads, holding one entry per CDR3 protein. The sample contains about 96,000 distinct CDR3 sequences, about 9.3% of which appear only once. The entry originates in a study of human T cells and chemical hapten exposure. Study-wide findings and caveats: Unchanged with DPC sensitization were TCRs above 1 in 1000 frequency.

Described time point: patch test 2, 6 weeks after DPC sensitization. Treatment: therapeutic diphenylcyclopropenone sensitization with weekly scalp DPC. The receptor was derived from a woman aged 40 to 55 with alopecia areata. Some clones in this sample may be carry-over from other donors' samples. Sequences were derived from whole blood, sampled in connection with sensitization to the hapten diphenylcyclopropenone (DPC). The chain carries TRBV7-3 and TRBJ1-1; 7 nucleotides line up with TRBD1. The CDR3 loop reads CASSLVQGRGAFF. The CDR3 DNA is TGTGCCAGCAGCCTCGTACAGGGGAGAGGCGCTTTCTTT.